This passage covers 17 T cell receptor beta chains from one sample sequenced in a study of beta chain features in type 1 diabetes. Since all of the isolated RNA was reverse transcribed, expressed TCRB transcripts were what got sequenced. Assay: immunoSEQ multiplex PCR; the TCRdb copy retains only in-frame clones and omits some. This sample has roughly 140,000 clones, with about 7.3% found just once. The sample comprised central memory CD4+ T cells from blood. These receptors were collected from a man aged 18 to 29 in good health.

The chain links TRBV9 to TRBJ1-1, with D uncertain. The ends were cut back, 0 bases at V and 1 base at J, with 19 bases in the middle. This CDR3 is 18 amino acids long. Germline-derived CDR1 and CDR2 are SGDLS and YYNGEE. The DNA of the CDR3 is TGTGCCAGCAGCGTAGAAGTTAGGCGGGTGCGGGGGAACACTGAAGCTTTCTTT. It is translated as CASSVEVRRVRGNTEAFF.

This clone was observed a single time. The V gene is TRBV10-2, the J gene TRBJ2-5; TRBD2 is a possible D gene (6 bases). Trimming left V 4 bases short and J 5 bases short, with 14 bases between. The CDR3 totals 14 residues. CDR1 is WSHSY, CDR2 SAAADI, per germline. The CDR3 reads CASSAIGGEETQYF. CDR3 coding DNA: TGCGCCAGCAGTGCCATCGGCGGGGAGGAGACCCAGTACTTC.

This clone was seen more than once but under ten times. This chain connects TRBV28 to TRBJ2-7, with TRBD2 as a possible D gene (7 bases). Germline-derived CDR1 and CDR2 are MDHEN and SYDVKM. Trimming stripped 8 bases from V and 5 bases from J, with 16 bases between. The CDR3 is 13 amino acids. CDR3 sequence reads: CASGRGAPHEQYF. The CDR3, as DNA: TGTGCCAGCGGTCGGGGGGCTCCACACGAGCAGTACTTC.

This clone was recorded a few times. The J gene is TRBJ1-5, the V gene TRBV6-5; tentative D call: TRBD1 (5 bases). The germline gives CDR1 MNHEY, CDR2 SVGAGI. V shed 0 bases and J shed 0 bases, with 9 bases lying between them. The CDR3 runs 16 residues. DNA for the CDR3: TGTGCCAGCAGTTACTCGTCCGGGGGTAGCAATCAGCCCCAGCATTTT. The encoded protein is CASSYSSGGSNQPQHF.

In its sample, this clone was seen a few times. The chain couples TRBV10-3 to TRBJ1-2; D unresolved. Germline V gives CDR1 ENHRY, CDR2 SYGVKD. With 2 bases removed from V and 2 bases from J, the gap between germline ends came to 9 bases. The CDR3 spans 14 residues. The CDR3 DNA is TGTGCCATCAGTGAGCATGGTCTAAACTATGGCTACACCTTC. This encodes CAISEHGLNYGYTF.

The chain recombines TRBV5-4 with TRBJ1-2, with D maybe TRBD1 (6 bases). CDR1 and CDR2 (germline): SGHNT, YYREEE (reference sequence). There are 16 residues in the CDR3. V was pared by 4 bases and J by 0 bases, with 16 bases between. CDR3 region: CASSAVAGASNYGYTF. The CDR3 coding sequence is TGTGCCAGCAGCGCAGTTGCAGGGGCCTCTAACTATGGCTACACCTTC.

The V call is TRBV28, the J call TRBJ1-3, with 8 bases that match TRBD1. Germline V gene lookup returns CDR1 MDHEN and CDR2 SYDVKM. CDR3 length: 13 residues. After removal of 5 bases from V and 5 bases from J, the junction contained 2 bases not matched to a gene. DNA for the CDR3: TGTGCCAGCAGTCAGGGGGCCAGAAACACCATATATTTT. It yields the protein CASSQGARNTIYF.

This chain connects TRBV6-5 to TRBJ2-3, with D uncertain. V dropped 6 bases and J dropped 3 bases, with 16 bases sitting between them. The CDR3 runs 15 residues. CDR1 is MNHEY, CDR2 SVGAGI, per germline. The CDR3 spells CASSDSFPTTDTQYF. The CDR3 DNA reads as TGTGCCAGCAGCGACTCGTTCCCAACAACAGATACGCAGTATTTT.

This clone was recorded a few times. The chain joins TRBV10-3 to TRBJ1-5; 8 bases agree with TRBD1. The germline CDR1 and CDR2 sequences are ENHRY and SYGVKD. The trim removed 6 bases at V and 4 bases at J, leaving 5 bases unmatched. This CDR3 has 14 residues. The CDR3 DNA reads as TGTGCCATCAGCCCGACAGGGGAGAATCAGCCCCAGCATTTT. This translates into CAISPTGENQPQHF.

In this sample, this clone turned up a few times. J is TRBJ2-7 and V is TRBV11-1; no clear D. The CDR3 is made up of 14 amino acids. Trimming pared 5 bases from V and 1 base from J, leaving 12 bases between. In germline, CDR1 is SGHAT, CDR2 FQDESV (reference sequence). The CDR3 is CASSPEAYSYEQYF. The CDR3 nucleotides read TGTGCCAGCAGCCCCGAAGCGTATTCCTACGAGCAGTACTTC.

This clone showed up many times. The chain combines TRBV28 with TRBJ2-7, with TRBD1 identical over 8 bases. CDR1 is MDHEN, CDR2 SYDVKM, per germline. The CDR3 loop spans 13 amino acids. V dropped 8 bases and J dropped 6; count of bases not matched to a gene: 9. The CDR3 DNA sequence: TGTGCCAGCCTCAGGGGGCAGAGAGGCGAGCAGTACTTC. Its protein is CASLRGQRGEQYF.

V is TRBV29-1 and J is TRBJ2-6; D is uncertain. CDR1 is SQVTM, CDR2 ANQGSEA, per germline. The CDR3 length is 12 residues. With 5 bases removed from V and 3 bases from J, the gap between germline ends came to 5 bases. Here the CDR3 DNA reads TGCAGCGTTTCGGTTGGGGCCAACGTCCTGACTTTC. Protein sequence: CSVSVGANVLTF.

This sequence joins TRBV11-2 and TRBJ2-6; a weak D match, TRBD2 (5 bases). Germline V gene lookup returns CDR1 SGHAT and CDR2 FQNNGV. V lost 4 bases and J lost 0, with 19 bases in between. This CDR3 has 19 residues. CDR3 protein: CASSSPGFSTYSGANVLTF. CDR3 in DNA: TGTGCCAGCAGCTCACCGGGATTTTCTACGTACTCTGGGGCCAACGTCCTGACTTTC.

CDR3 sequence: CASSPPAKRGGYNEQFF. CDR3 nucleotide sequence: TGTGCCAGCTCACCACCGGCTAAGCGGGGGGGGTACAATGAGCAGTTCTTC. The genes are TRBV18 and TRBJ2-1; 10 bases match TRBD2. Trimming cost V 0 bases and J 4 bases; bases outside gene matches: 6. The CDR3 loop spans 17 amino acids. Germline loops: CDR1 KGHSH, CDR2 LQKENI.

A few counts support this clone. J is TRBJ2-1 and V is TRBV5-1, with D possibly matching TRBD1 (5 bases). CDR1 SGHRS and CDR2 YFSETQ come from the germline V gene. This CDR3 is built from 15 residues. The ends were cut back, 0 bases at V and 7 bases at J, with 14 bases in the middle. CDR3 region: CASSLVVGPMNEQFF. The DNA of the CDR3 is TGCGCCAGCAGCTTGGTGGTGGGGCCCATGAATGAGCAGTTCTTC. The complete variable domain, with remaining parts taken from reference TRBV5-1 and TRBJ2-1, reads KAGVTQTPRYLIKTRGQQVTLSCSPISGHRSVSWYQQTPGQGLQFLFEYFSETQRNKGNFPGRFSGRQFSNSRSEMNVSTLELGDSALYLCASSLVVGPMNEQFFGPGTRLTVL.

Ten or more counts support this clone. J is TRBJ2-5 and V is TRBV29-1; 8 nucleotides match TRBD1. After removal of 7 bases from V and 8 bases from J, the junction contained 12 bases not matched to a gene. The CDR3 extends over 13 amino acids. Germline V lookup: CDR1 SQVTM, CDR2 ANQGSEA. The CDR3: CSAGQGGGGTQYF. As DNA, the CDR3 is TGCAGCGCCGGACAGGGAGGAGGAGGAACCCAGTACTTC.

The sample holds many counts of this clone. The chain couples TRBV4-3 to TRBJ1-6; possibly TRBD1 for D (5 bases). Germline assignment: CDR1 LGHNA and CDR2 YSLEER. Between the trimmed V and J ends, which lost 1 base and 5 bases, there was a span of 9 bases. CDR3 length: 15 amino acids. CDR3 protein: CASSQGTTDNSPLHF. The CDR3 DNA sequence: TGCGCCAGCAGCCAAGGAACGACAGATAATTCACCCCTCCACTTT.